This entry lists 8 T cell receptor beta chains sequenced from one sample in a study of T cells in Graves' hyperthyroidism and ophthalmopathy. Authors of the study amplified TCR beta CDR3 regions from RNA transcripts. Using the HTBI primer set, a first-round RT-PCR was run on the TCR CDR3. TCRdb fed the multiplex PCR reads into MiXCR, producing one record per CDR3 protein. The sample has 310,000 or so distinct CDR3 sequences, 17% seen once; the top ten hold approximately 60%. Sequencing used blood. Receptors were obtained from a woman aged 55-70 years with Graves' ophthalmopathy.

At least ten counts were recorded for this clonotype. The chain couples TRBV18 to TRBJ1-5, with TRBD1 identical over 7 bases. Per germline, CDR1 KGHSH and CDR2 LQKENI. The junction had 2 bases not matched to a gene; V was cut back by 5 bases and J by 1 base. The CDR3 consists of 14 residues. CDR3 nucleotide sequence: TGTGCCAGCTCATCACAGGGGAGCAATCAGCCCCAGCATTTT. Translation gives CASSSQGSNQPQHF.

The chain combines TRBV20-1 with TRBJ2-7, with D tentatively TRBD1 (5 bases). Germline CDR1 and CDR2: DFQATT and SNEGSKA (reference sequence). Trimming took 5 bases from V and 2 from J, leaving 13 bases between them. The CDR3 extends over 13 amino acids. In DNA form, the CDR3 reads TGCAGTGCTCCGGACACCTTAACCTACGAGCAGTACTTC. Translation gives CSAPDTLTYEQYF.

The V call is TRBV15, the J call TRBJ2-1, with 8 bases lining up with TRBD1. Germline V CDR1 and CDR2: LNHNV, YYDKDF (reference sequence). This CDR3 has 14 residues. V was pared by 6 bases and J by 13 bases, with 14 bases of the junction left unmatched. The DNA of the CDR3 is TGTGCCACCAGACCGACAGGGGCGGGTCCCCTACAGTTCTTC. As protein: CATRPTGAGPLQFF.

The chain has TRBV6-1 and TRBJ2-7; 12 bases map to TRBD2. The germline gives CDR1 MNHNS, CDR2 SASEGT. Trimming at V came to 5 bases and at J to 2 bases, leaving 7 bases not matched to a gene. The CDR3 has 16 amino acids. The CDR3 here is CASSPLLAGGTYEQYF. As DNA, the CDR3 is TGTGCCAGCAGTCCCCTACTAGCGGGAGGCACCTACGAGCAGTACTTC.

This clonotype was seen ten or more times. The chain carries TRBV6-2 or TRBV6-3 and TRBJ2-1; weak D call: TRBD2 (6 bases). Between the trimmed V and J ends, which lost 5 bases and 6 bases, there was a span of 14 bases. Per germline, CDR1 MNHEY and CDR2 SVGEGT. The CDR3 length is 14 residues. The CDR3 DNA is TGTGCCAGCAGTCGGGACTCCTATTCCAATGAGCAGTTCTTC. Translating gives CASSRDSYSNEQFF.

This clonotype was counted many times. This chain joins TRBV20-1 and TRBJ1-4; D gene ambiguous. There are 15 residues in the CDR3. The V gene's germline CDR1 is DFQATT and CDR2 SNEGSKA (reference sequence). V lost 4 bases and J lost 8, with 20 bases in between. CDR3 bases: TGCAGTGCTAACGCCGGACTTCTCGGTGGAGAAAAACTGTTTTTT. Translated: CSANAGLLGGEKLFF.

This clonotype was detected many times. V is TRBV7-2 and J is TRBJ1-5; D is ambiguous. V was trimmed by 1 base and J by 3 bases, leaving 10 bases between them. The length of the CDR3 is 15 residues. Germline lookup yields CDR1 SGHTA and CDR2 FQGNSA. In DNA, the CDR3 is TGTGCCAGCAGCTTAGGAGGAAGTAACAATCAGCCCCAGCATTTT. Residues: CASSLGGSNNQPQHF.

In this sample, this clonotype turned up a few times. This rearrangement joins TRBV6-1 to TRBJ2-1; tentative D call: TRBD2 (6 bases). Trimming took off 7 bases at V and 7 bases at J, with 17 bases between the two ends. Germline assignment: CDR1 MNHNS and CDR2 SASEGT. This CDR3 is built from 14 residues. In DNA, the CDR3 is TGTGCCAGCATGACCGGGAGTATTATAAATGAGCAGTTCTTC. Translating it yields CASMTGSIINEQFF.